The rows below give T cell receptor beta chains drawn from one sample of a study of T cell responses to AZD1222 COVID-19 vaccine. The data were produced by immunoSEQ multiplex PCR, yet TCRdb's version contains in-frame clones alone and is incomplete. The sample consists of about 150,000 clones, less than 95% of them appearing once. The starting material was peripheral blood, obtained on day 0 of AZD1222 vaccination. Source of these receptors: an adult in good health. Each CDR3 is given with its conserved first and last residue. The size entry is marked missing in some rows and otherwise reads once, few, many or a size class.

clone_size: NA
v_call: TRBV2
cdr3_aa: CASKQGLGSYNSPLHF

clone_size: once
v_call: TRBV9
cdr3_aa: CASSHLSGTSGAYNEQFF

clone_size: NA
v_call: TRBV10-2
cdr3_aa: CASKLTGAETQYF

clone_size: NA
v_call: TRBV5-6
cdr3_aa: CASSLDGGSYNEQFF

clone_size: NA
v_call: TRBV19
cdr3_aa: CASQGGPLVTEAFF

clone_size: NA
v_call: TRBV24-1
cdr3_aa: CATSDHSVNTGELFF

clone_size: NA
v_call: TRBV28
cdr3_aa: CALRGGYNEQFF

clone_size: once
v_call: TRBV28
cdr3_aa: CASSLGLSGNTIYF

clone_size: NA
v_call: TRBV24-1
cdr3_aa: CATSHSRNTEAFF

clone_size: few
v_call: TRBV11-2
cdr3_aa: CASSEAGVEQFF

clone_size: NA
v_call: TRBV4-1
cdr3_aa: CASSLLAQTGGSTDTQYF

clone_size: once
v_call: TRBV5-1
cdr3_aa: CASSPGTSDGAETQYF

clone_size: NA
v_call: TRBV5-6
cdr3_aa: CASSLQGLGRANYGYTF

clone_size: NA
v_call: TRBV7-9
cdr3_aa: CASSSGTDYQPQHF

clone_size: NA
v_call: TRBV7-9
cdr3_aa: CASSLGTGRNTIYF

clone_size: NA
v_call: TRBV28
cdr3_aa: CASSLRTGGNQPQHF

clone_size: NA
v_call: TRBV6-6
cdr3_aa: CASSYQGDNQPQHF

clone_size: NA
v_call: TRBV19
cdr3_aa: CASSMLGGGSYNEQFF

clone_size: NA
v_call: TRBV3-1/TRBV3-2
cdr3_aa: CASSHDLSVEGLTETQYF

clone_size: NA
v_call: TRBV28
cdr3_aa: CASRNSGTRVKNTGELFF

clone_size: NA
v_call: TRBV7-9
cdr3_aa: CASSSLIADARSTDTQYF

clone_size: NA
v_call: TRBV7-2
cdr3_aa: CASSLVLAGRDTQYF

clone_size: NA
v_call: TRBV23-1
cdr3_aa: CASSPPTGPPFMNTEAFF

clone_size: NA
v_call: TRBV19
cdr3_aa: CASRKGLTRETEAFF

clone_size: NA
v_call: TRBV28
cdr3_aa: CASIRGSGGQETQYF

clone_size: once
v_call: TRBV19
cdr3_aa: CASSIVPGSQPQHF

clone_size: once
v_call: TRBV6-5
cdr3_aa: CASSSGGSRSGYTF

clone_size: NA
v_call: TRBV2
cdr3_aa: CASSRGVGQSYGYTF